The T cell receptor (beta chain) under discussion was sequenced for a study of cytomegalovirus exposure and HLA in healthy donors. Broader study findings: Some TCR beta chains (roughly 150 of them) were listed as cytomegalovirus-associated. Sequence variants that were highly shared formed a cluster that was likely a sequencing artifact. Later, an analysis showed that TCR beta chains associated with HLA were more clonally expanded than others that were equally common.

From germline, CDR1 is SEHNR and CDR2 FQNEAQ (reference sequence). The CDR3 consists of 15 residues. J lost 10 bases, V lost 6 bases, and 11 bases had no gene match. The PCR contained 60 Vbeta and 13 Jbeta primers. The method was immunoSEQ multiplex PCR; TCRdb's version includes in-frame clones alone and lacks a portion of them. The repertoire has about 180,000 clones, approximately 84% of them found once; the top ten carry around 5%. Only one count was recorded for this clone. Its antigen is not identified. The sequenced sample was PBMCs. The gene calls are TRBV7-9 and TRBJ1-6; 8 positions agree with TRBD1. The clonotype comes from a girl aged 10 to 17 in good health and CMV-seropositive. The CDR3 sequence is CASSPGQGSASPLHF. In nucleotides, the CDR3 is TGTGCCAGCAGTCCCGGACAGGGATCGGCGTCACCCCTCCACTTT.